These 29 T cell receptor beta chains originate from one sample sequenced in a study of vaccination effects on CD4 cells after COVID-19. Using immunoSEQ multiplex PCR, the repertoire was profiled, and TCRdb retains in-frame clones only, with some absent. The profile shows tens of thousands of clones, around 70% of them singletons. Culturing for ten to eleven days preceded CD4+ T cell isolation. Either the mRNA-1273 or the BNT162b2 vaccine was given to participants as two doses. The antigens for these receptors are not known. The material was CD4+ T cells from PBMCs cultured without peptide, obtained after COVID-19 vaccination. The source is a human donor who received a COVID-19 vaccine.

The rearrangement links TRBV2 to TRBJ1-1; 7 bases line up with TRBD1. The V segment lost 6 bases and the J segment 6 bases; nucleotides outside the gene matches: 13. The germline V gene has CDR1 SNHLY and CDR2 FYNNEI. The CDR3 consists of 15 residues. In nucleotides, the CDR3 is TGTGCCAGCAGGGTCGACAGGGTTGGGGTCCCTGAAGCTTTCTTT. It encodes CASRVDRVGVPEAFF.

V is TRBV6-5 and J is TRBJ1-2; no definite D call. This CDR3 is 13 amino acids long. Germline V gene data show CDR1 as MNHEY and CDR2 as SVGAGI. The V gene lost 0 bases and the J gene lost 4 bases, with 6 bases spanning the gap. CDR3 bases: TGTGCCAGCAGTTACTCGGCCGGCTATGGCTACACCTTC. Translating it yields CASSYSAGYGYTF.

This clone was detected only a few times. The chain joins TRBV7-2 to TRBJ1-5; the D gene is possibly TRBD1 (5 bases). CDR3 length: 13 residues. The germline CDR1 and CDR2 sequences are SGHTA and FQGNSA. Trimming cost V 6 bases and J 3 bases, with 9 bases left between them. The CDR3 reads CASSKQVNQPQHF. The CDR3 nucleotides are TGTGCCAGCAGTAAACAGGTCAATCAGCCCCAGCATTTT.

The V and J genes are TRBV3-1 (or the pseudogene TRBV3-2) and TRBJ1-5; D might be TRBD1 (5 bases). The germline gives CDR1 LGHDT, CDR2 YNNKEL (reference sequence). Trimming stripped 4 bases from V and 3 bases from J, with 7 bases between. The CDR3 runs to 13 residues. The CDR3, as DNA: TGTGCCAGCAGCCGAGGGGACAATCAGCCCCAGCATTTT. Its protein product is CASSRGDNQPQHF.

This clone was counted many times. The CDR3 loop is CAISSGTSYNEQFF. The CDR3 DNA is TGTGCCATCTCTTCCGGGACATCCTACAATGAGCAGTTCTTC. The chain couples TRBV10-3 to TRBJ2-1, with a weak D call TRBD1 (6 bases). CDR3 length equals 14 residues. The V gene's germline CDR1 is ENHRY and CDR2 SYGVKD. The V end was cut by 8 bases, the J end by 1 base, with 12 bases between.

This rearrangement joins TRBV10-3 to TRBJ2-3, with a possible D match to TRBD1 (5 bases). The V and J ends lost 3 bases and 3 bases respectively, with 10 bases between them. Germline CDR1 and CDR2: ENHRY and SYGVKD. This CDR3 contains 14 residues. CDR3 bases: TGTGCCATCAGTGACCAGGGTGGGACAGATACGCAGTATTTT. Its protein is CAISDQGGTDTQYF.

A single count supports this clone. The chain is built from TRBV5-1 and TRBJ2-1, with D maybe TRBD2 (5 bases). The CDR3 extends over 15 amino acids. V was trimmed by 0 bases and J by 4 bases, leaving 11 bases between them. The V gene's germline CDR1 is SGHRS and CDR2 YFSETQ. The CDR3 DNA sequence: TGCGCCAGCAGCTTGGCCGGGCGGACTTACAATGAGCAGTTCTTC. Translating it yields CASSLAGRTYNEQFF.

The rearrangement joins TRBV18 to TRBJ1-5; TRBD1 might be the D (6 bases). Trimming shortened V by 5 bases and J by 4 bases, and 9 bases separated the two germline ends. CDR1 and CDR2 from the germline V gene are KGHSH and LQKENI. The CDR3 is made up of 13 amino acids. The CDR3, as DNA: TGTGCCAGCTCAAACGACAGGAATCAGCCCCAGCATTTT. Protein product: CASSNDRNQPQHF.

This chain links TRBV28 with TRBJ2-7, with TRBD2 as a possible D gene (5 bases). CDR3 length equals 14 residues. In germline, CDR1 is MDHEN, CDR2 SYDVKM. V dropped 2 bases and J dropped 6 bases, with 14 bases sitting between them. The CDR3 nucleotides read TGTGCCAGCAGTTTAATTAGCGCCGCATCCGAGCAGTACGTC. This gives the protein CASSLISAASEQYV.

V and J are TRBV27 and TRBJ1-2; 9 bases align to TRBD1. The CDR3 is made up of 15 amino acids. The germline CDR1 and CDR2 sequences are MNHEY and SMNVEV (reference sequence). The V gene end was trimmed by 2 bases and the J gene end by 4 bases; junction bases not matched to a gene: 5. The CDR3, as DNA: TGTGCCAGCAGTTTAGGACAGGGGATTACCTATGGCTACACCTTC. It encodes CASSLGQGITYGYTF.

The chain recombines TRBV6-6 with TRBJ2-5, with 12 positions matching TRBD2. From germline, CDR1 is MNHNY and CDR2 SVGAGI (reference sequence). The CDR3 covers 18 residues. V was clipped by 5 bases and J by 2 bases; unmatched bases: 12. The CDR3 region has the DNA TGTGCCAGCAGTCGGCTAGCGGGGGGGAGTAACCAACAAGAGACCCAGTACTTC. Translating it yields CASSRLAGGSNQQETQYF.

This clone was recorded a few times. The chain uses TRBV2 and TRBJ2-1; the match to TRBD2 covers 10 bases. This CDR3 contains 15 residues. The germline V gene encodes CDR1 SNHLY and CDR2 FYNNEI. J was trimmed by 6 bases and V by 6 bases; bases with no gene match: 8. For the CDR3, the DNA is TGTGCCAGCAGGGTAGGACTAGCGGTCTTCAATGAGCAGTTCTTC. Residues: CASRVGLAVFNEQFF. The variable domain in full, with the rest retrieved from reference TRBV2 and TRBJ2-1, is EPEVTQTPSHQVTQMGQEVILRCVPISNHLYFYWYRQILGQKVEFLVSFYNNEISEKSEIFDDQFSVERPDGSNFTLKIRSTKLEDSAMYFCASRVGLAVFNEQFFGPGTRLTVL.

This clone was detected only once. The chain joins TRBV27 to TRBJ1-4; D may be TRBD1 (5 bases). CDR1 is MNHEY and CDR2 is SMNVEV in the germline V gene (reference sequence). There are 15 residues in the CDR3. The V and J ends lost 6 bases and 4 bases respectively, with 15 bases between them. The CDR3 loop is CASSPLTAVNEKLFF. The CDR3 coding sequence is TGTGCCAGCAGCCCTCTGACAGCTGTTAATGAAAAACTGTTTTTT.

V is TRBV2 and J is TRBJ2-5; D perhaps matches TRBD2 (6 bases). Trimming took off 6 bases at V and 2 bases at J, with 13 bases between the two ends. Per the germline V gene, CDR1 is SNHLY and CDR2 is FYNNEI. The CDR3 contains 14 residues. The CDR3: CASRPAEGQETQYF. The CDR3 bases are TGTGCCAGCAGGCCGGCGGAGGGTCAAGAGACCCAGTACTTC.

CDR3 in DNA: TGTGCCAGCAGCCTAAGGGACACTGAAGCTTTCTTT. It encodes CASSLRDTEAFF. This chain links TRBV3-1 (or the pseudogene TRBV3-2) with TRBJ1-1; D unclear. CDR1 and CDR2 from the germline V gene are LGHDT and YNNKEL (reference sequence). The germline V and J ends were trimmed by 4 bases and 3 bases, with 6 bases remaining between them. The CDR3 has 12 residues.

The chain couples TRBV7-2 to TRBJ2-5; TRBD2 matches 8 bases. J lost 2 bases, V lost 5 bases, and 10 bases had no gene match. Germline lookup yields CDR1 SGHTA and CDR2 FQGNSA. The CDR3 consists of 16 residues. CDR3 bases: TGTGCCAGCAGCCTTCAGGGGACTAGGGGGCAAGAGACCCAGTACTTC. Encoded protein: CASSLQGTRGQETQYF.

The chain recombines TRBV20-1 with TRBJ2-5, with D possibly TRBD2 on 5 matching bases. Germline-derived CDR1 and CDR2 are DFQATT and SNEGSKA (reference sequence). CDR3 length equals 12 residues. V was cut by 3 bases and J by 2 bases, with 7 bases left in between. The CDR3 region is CSASRGQETQYF. As DNA, the CDR3 is TGCAGTGCTAGTCGAGGGCAAGAGACCCAGTACTTC.

The J gene is TRBJ2-6, the V gene TRBV7-3, with TRBD2 identical over 13 bases. The germline V gene has CDR1 SGHTA and CDR2 FQGTGA. The ends lost 5 bases at V and 3 bases at J; junction bases unmatched: 7. CDR3 length: 18 residues. DNA of the CDR3: TGTGCCAGCAGCGGAACTAGCGGGGGGGTGTTTGGGGCCAACGTCCTGACTTTC. Its protein is CASSGTSGGVFGANVLTF.

This chain joins TRBV7-9 and TRBJ1-1; maybe TRBD1 (5 bases). Germline CDR1 SEHNR, CDR2 FQNEAQ (reference sequence). The CDR3 has 13 amino acids. The V and J ends lost 3 bases and 5 bases respectively, with 10 bases between them. CDR3 loop: CASSLAEGTEAFF. The DNA for the CDR3 is TGTGCCAGCAGCTTGGCCGAGGGGACTGAAGCTTTCTTT.

V and J are TRBV10-2 and TRBJ1-1, with 9 bases aligning to TRBD1. J gave up 4 bases and V 9 bases, and 9 bases lay outside the gene matches. The CDR3 is made up of 14 amino acids. The germline gives CDR1 WSHSY, CDR2 SAAADI. CDR3 nucleotide sequence: TGCGCCAGTGGGACAGGGTTTGACGGCACTGAAGCTTTCTTT. Translation gives CASGTGFDGTEAFF.

The chain couples TRBV5-1 to TRBJ2-2; 8 positions agree with TRBD2. Germline-derived CDR1 and CDR2 are SGHRS and YFSETQ. This CDR3 spans 16 amino acids. Unmatched junction bases numbered 9, after V lost 3 bases and J lost 5 bases. The CDR3 nucleotides read TGCGCCAGCAGCTCCCGTGTTAGCGGGACTACCGGGGAGCTGTTTTTT. Its protein product is CASSSRVSGTTGELFF.

Notes on this clone: Other DNA sequences in the same sample also yield this CDR3. This chain connects TRBV27 to TRBJ1-6; D not certain. Germline CDR1 and CDR2: MNHEY and SMNVEV (reference sequence). Trimming stripped 1 base from V and 7 bases from J, with 2 bases between. This CDR3 comprises 12 residues. The CDR3 bases are TGTGCCAGCAGTTTATACAATTCACCCCTCCACTTT. Translating it yields CASSLYNSPLHF.

The rearrangement links TRBV21-1 to TRBJ2-4; TRBD2 was called by the table and not checked on the DNA. TRBV21-1 is a pseudogene locus. This CDR3 is 9 amino acids long. Here the CDR3 DNA reads TGTGCCAGCAAGAGTAATCAGTACTTC. Its protein product is CASKSNQYF.

The J gene is TRBJ1-2, the V gene TRBV18, with unresolved D. Germline V lookup: CDR1 KGHSH, CDR2 LQKENI. V was cut by 2 bases and J by 4 bases, with 11 bases left in between. This CDR3 contains 14 residues. The CDR3 loop reads CASSPSGRSYGYTF. CDR3 bases: TGTGCCAGCTCACCATCGGGCAGAAGCTATGGCTACACCTTC. Full variable domain (remainder filled in from reference TRBV18 and TRBJ1-2): NAGVMQNPRHLVRRRGQEARLRCSPMKGHSHVYWYRQLPEEGLKFMVYLQKENIIDESGMPKERFSAEFPKEGPSILRIQQVVRGDSAAYFCASSPSGRSYGYTFGSGTRLTVV.

The chain links TRBV18 to TRBJ2-7; 15 bases align to TRBD2. The CDR3 length is 15 residues. Germline values: CDR1 KGHSH, CDR2 LQKENI. V was pared by 6 bases and J by 6 bases, with 6 bases of the junction left unmatched. In nucleotides, the CDR3 is TGTGCCAGCTCCCTTGGGACTAGCGGGGGGATCGAGCAGTACGTC. Its protein is CASSLGTSGGIEQYV.

For the CDR3, the DNA is TGTGCCAGAAGCTTGGTCTACCGACGATATAGCAATCAGCCCCAGCATTTT. Amino acid sequence: CARSLVYRRYSNQPQHF. The V gene is TRBV5-3, the J gene TRBJ1-5; D is ambiguous. TRBV5-3 carries the ORF label, with uncertain function. The CDR3 runs 17 residues. The ends were cut back, 0 bases at V and 0 bases at J, with 13 bases in the middle.

The V and J genes are TRBV6-2 or TRBV6-3 and TRBJ2-7; the match to TRBD1 covers 12 bases. Trimming cost V 6 bases and J 1 base; bases outside gene matches: 7. Per germline, CDR1 MNHEY and CDR2 SVGEGT. This CDR3 has 16 residues. The DNA of the CDR3 is TGTGCCAGCAGCCAGGGACAGGGGGCAGTTTCCTACGAGCAGTACGTC. This translates into CASSQGQGAVSYEQYV.

The rearrangement joins TRBV2 to TRBJ2-4; D may be TRBD1 or TRBD2 (5 bases each). Germline CDR1 SNHLY, CDR2 FYNNEI. Trimming stripped 6 bases from V and 1 base from J, with 10 bases between. The CDR3 is 14 amino acids. This CDR3 is CASSRGEAKNIQYF. The CDR3 region has the DNA TGTGCCAGCAGCAGAGGGGAGGCCAAAAACATTCAGTACTTC.

V usage is TRBV3-1 (or the pseudogene TRBV3-2) and J usage is TRBJ2-7; no firm D call. This CDR3 is built from 13 residues. V lost 1 base to trimming and J lost 7 bases, with 11 bases between them. Germline V gene data show CDR1 as LGHDT and CDR2 as YNNKEL (reference sequence). The CDR3 DNA sequence: TGTGCCAGCAGCCAAGGTACTTCCGAAGAGCAGTACGTC. Its translation is CASSQGTSEEQYV.